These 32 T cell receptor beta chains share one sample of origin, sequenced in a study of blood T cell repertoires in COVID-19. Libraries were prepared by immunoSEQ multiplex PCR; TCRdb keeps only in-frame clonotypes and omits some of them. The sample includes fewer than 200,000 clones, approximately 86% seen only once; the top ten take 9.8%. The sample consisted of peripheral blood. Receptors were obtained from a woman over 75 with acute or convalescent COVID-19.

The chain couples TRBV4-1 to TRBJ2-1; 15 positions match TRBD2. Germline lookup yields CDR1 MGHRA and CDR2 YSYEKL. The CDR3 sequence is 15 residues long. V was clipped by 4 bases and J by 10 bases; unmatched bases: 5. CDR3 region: CASSRGLAGGYEQFF. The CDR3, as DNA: TGCGCCAGCAGCCGAGGACTAGCGGGGGGGTACGAGCAGTTCTTC.

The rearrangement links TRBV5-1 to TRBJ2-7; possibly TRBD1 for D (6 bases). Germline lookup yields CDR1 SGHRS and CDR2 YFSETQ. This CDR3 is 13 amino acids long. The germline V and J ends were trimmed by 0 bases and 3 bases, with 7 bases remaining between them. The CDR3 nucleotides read TGCGCCAGCAGCTTGGTACAGGGCTACGAGCAGTACTTC. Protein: CASSLVQGYEQYF.

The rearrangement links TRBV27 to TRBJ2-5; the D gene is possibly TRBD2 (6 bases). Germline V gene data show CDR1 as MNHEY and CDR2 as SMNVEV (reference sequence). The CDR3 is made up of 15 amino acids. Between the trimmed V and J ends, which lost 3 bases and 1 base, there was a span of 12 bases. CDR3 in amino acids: CASSLRWRGQETQYF. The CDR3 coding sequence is TGTGCCAGCAGTTTGCGATGGAGGGGCCAAGAGACCCAGTACTTC.

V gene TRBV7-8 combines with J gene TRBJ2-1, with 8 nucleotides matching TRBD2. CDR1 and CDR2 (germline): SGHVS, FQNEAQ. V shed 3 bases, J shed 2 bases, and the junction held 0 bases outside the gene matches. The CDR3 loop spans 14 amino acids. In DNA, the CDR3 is TGTGCCAGCAGCTTTAGCGGGACCTACAATGAGCAGTTCTTC. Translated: CASSFSGTYNEQFF.

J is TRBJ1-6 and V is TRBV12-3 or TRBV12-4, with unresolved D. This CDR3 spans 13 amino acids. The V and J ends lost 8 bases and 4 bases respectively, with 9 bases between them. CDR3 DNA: TGTGCCAGCCGCTCGAGGTATAATTCACCCCTCCACTTT. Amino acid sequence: CASRSRYNSPLHF.

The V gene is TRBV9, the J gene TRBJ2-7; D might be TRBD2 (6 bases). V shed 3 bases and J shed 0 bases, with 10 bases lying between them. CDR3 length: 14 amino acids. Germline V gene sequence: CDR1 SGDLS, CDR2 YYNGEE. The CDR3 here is CASSGTTSSYEQYF. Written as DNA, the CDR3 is TGTGCCAGCAGCGGGACTACGAGCTCCTACGAGCAGTACTTC.

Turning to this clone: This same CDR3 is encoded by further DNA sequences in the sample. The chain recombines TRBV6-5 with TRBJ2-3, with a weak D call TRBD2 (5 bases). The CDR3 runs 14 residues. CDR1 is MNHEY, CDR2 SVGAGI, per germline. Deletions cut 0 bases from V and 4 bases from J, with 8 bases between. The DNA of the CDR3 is TGTGCCAGCAGTTACTCGTCCGGGGCAGATACGCAGTATTTT. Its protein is CASSYSSGADTQYF.

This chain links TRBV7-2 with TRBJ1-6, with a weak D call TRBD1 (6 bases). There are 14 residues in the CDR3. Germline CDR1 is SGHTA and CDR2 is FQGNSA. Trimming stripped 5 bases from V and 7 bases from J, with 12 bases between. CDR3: CASSLGAGNSPLHF. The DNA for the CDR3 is TGTGCCAGCAGCCTGGGGGCCGGGAATTCACCCCTCCACTTT.

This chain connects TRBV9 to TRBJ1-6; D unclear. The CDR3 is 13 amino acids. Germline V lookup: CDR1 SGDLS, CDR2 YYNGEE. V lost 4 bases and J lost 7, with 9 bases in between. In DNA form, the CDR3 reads TGTGCCAGCAGCACGACAACCAATTCACCCCTCCACTTT. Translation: CASSTTTNSPLHF.

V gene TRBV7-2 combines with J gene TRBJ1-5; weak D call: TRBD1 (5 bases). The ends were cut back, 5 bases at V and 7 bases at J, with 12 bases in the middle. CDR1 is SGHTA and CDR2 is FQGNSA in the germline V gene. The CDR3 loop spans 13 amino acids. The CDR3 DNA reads TGTGCCAGCAGCCCCCGGCGGGGCCAGCCCCAGCATTTT. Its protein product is CASSPRRGQPQHF.

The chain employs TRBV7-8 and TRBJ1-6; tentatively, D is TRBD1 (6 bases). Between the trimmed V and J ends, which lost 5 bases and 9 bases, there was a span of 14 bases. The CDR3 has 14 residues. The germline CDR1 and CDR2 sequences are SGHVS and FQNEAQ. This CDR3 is CASSPTGKSSPLHF. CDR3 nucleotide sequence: TGTGCCAGCAGCCCCACAGGGAAAAGTTCACCCCTCCACTTT. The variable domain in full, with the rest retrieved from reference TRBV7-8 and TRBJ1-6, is GAGVSQSPRYKVAKRGQDVALRCDPISGHVSLFWYQQALGQGPEFLTYFQNEAQLDKSGLPSDRFFAERPEGSVSTLKIQRTQQEDSAVYLCASSPTGKSSPLHFGNGTRLTVT.

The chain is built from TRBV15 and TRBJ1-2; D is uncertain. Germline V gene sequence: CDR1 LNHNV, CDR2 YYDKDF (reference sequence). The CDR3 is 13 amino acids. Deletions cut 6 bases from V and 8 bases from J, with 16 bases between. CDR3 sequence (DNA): TGTGCCACCAGTCCAAACCGAGCGGAAGGCTACACCTTC. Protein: CATSPNRAEGYTF. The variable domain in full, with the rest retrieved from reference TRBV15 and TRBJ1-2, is DAMVIQNPRYQVTQFGKPVTLSCSQTLNHNVMYWYQQKSSQAPKLLFHYYDKDFNNEADTPDNFQSRRPNTSFCFLDIRSPGLGDTAMYLCATSPNRAEGYTFGSGTRLTVV.

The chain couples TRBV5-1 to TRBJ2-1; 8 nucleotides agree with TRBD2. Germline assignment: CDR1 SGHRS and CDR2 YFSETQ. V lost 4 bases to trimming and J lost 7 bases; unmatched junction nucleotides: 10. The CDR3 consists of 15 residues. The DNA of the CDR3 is TGCGCCAGCAGCCCCCCCAGCGGGAGACCGAATGAGCAGTTCTTC. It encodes CASSPPSGRPNEQFF.

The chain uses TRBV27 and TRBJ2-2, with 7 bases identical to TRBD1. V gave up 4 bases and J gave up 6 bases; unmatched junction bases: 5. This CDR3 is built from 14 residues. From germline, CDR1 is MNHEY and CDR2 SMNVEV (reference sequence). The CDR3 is CASSYPGQPGELFF. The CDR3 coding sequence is TGTGCCAGCAGTTATCCGGGACAGCCCGGGGAGCTGTTTTTT.

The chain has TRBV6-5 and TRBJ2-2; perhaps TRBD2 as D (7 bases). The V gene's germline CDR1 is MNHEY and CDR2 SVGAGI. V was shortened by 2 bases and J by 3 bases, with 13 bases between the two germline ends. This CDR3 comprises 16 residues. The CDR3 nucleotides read TGTGCCAGCAGTTACAGCGCGGGGGCCCACACCGGGGAGCTGTTTTTT. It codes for CASSYSAGAHTGELFF.

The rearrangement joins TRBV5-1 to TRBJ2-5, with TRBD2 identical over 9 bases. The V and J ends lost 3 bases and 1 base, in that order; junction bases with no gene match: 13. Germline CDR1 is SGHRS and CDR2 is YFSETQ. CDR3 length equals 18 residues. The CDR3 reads CASSSPRGRLAVQETQYF. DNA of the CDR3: TGCGCCAGCAGCTCCCCACGGGGCCGACTAGCGGTCCAAGAGACCCAGTACTTC. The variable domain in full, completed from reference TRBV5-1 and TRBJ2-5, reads KAGVTQTPRYLIKTRGQQVTLSCSPISGHRSVSWYQQTPGQGLQFLFEYFSETQRNKGNFPGRFSGRQFSNSRSEMNVSTLELGDSALYLCASSSPRGRLAVQETQYFGPGTRLLVL.

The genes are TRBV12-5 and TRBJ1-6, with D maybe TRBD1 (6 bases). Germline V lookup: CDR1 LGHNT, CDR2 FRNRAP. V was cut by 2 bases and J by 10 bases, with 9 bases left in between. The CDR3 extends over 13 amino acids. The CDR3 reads CASGLWGLSPLHF. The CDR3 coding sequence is TGTGCTAGTGGTTTGTGGGGGCTCTCACCCCTCCACTTT.

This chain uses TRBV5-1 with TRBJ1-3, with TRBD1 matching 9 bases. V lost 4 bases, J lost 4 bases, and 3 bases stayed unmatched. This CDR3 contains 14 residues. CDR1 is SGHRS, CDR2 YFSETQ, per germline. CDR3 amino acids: CASSPGTGGNTIYF. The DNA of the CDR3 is TGCGCCAGCAGCCCCGGGACAGGGGGAAACACCATATATTTT.

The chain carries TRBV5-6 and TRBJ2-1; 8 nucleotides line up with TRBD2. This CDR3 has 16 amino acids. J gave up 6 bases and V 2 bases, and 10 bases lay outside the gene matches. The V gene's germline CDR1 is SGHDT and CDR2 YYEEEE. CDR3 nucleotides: TGTGCCAGCAGCTTTCGACACGGGGGGGCCCCCAATGAGCAGTTCTTC. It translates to CASSFRHGGAPNEQFF.

The chain's CDR3 is CASSAVGGRRYGYTF. CDR3 DNA sequence: TGTGCCAGCAGCGCTGTCGGGGGACGTCGGTATGGCTACACCTTC. The rearrangement uses TRBV21-1 and TRBJ1-2. TRBV21-1 is listed as a pseudogene. The length of the CDR3 is 15 residues.

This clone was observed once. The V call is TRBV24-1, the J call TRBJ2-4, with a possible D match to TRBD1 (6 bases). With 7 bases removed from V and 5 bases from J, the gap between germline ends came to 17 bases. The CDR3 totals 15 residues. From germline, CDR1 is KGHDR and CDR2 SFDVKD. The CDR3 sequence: CATSSGQIGENIQYF. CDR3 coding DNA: TGTGCCACCAGCTCGGGACAAATTGGGGAAAACATTCAGTACTTC.

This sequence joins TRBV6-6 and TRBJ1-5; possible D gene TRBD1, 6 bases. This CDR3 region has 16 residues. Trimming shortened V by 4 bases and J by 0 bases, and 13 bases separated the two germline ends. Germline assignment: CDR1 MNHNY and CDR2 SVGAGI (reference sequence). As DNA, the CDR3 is TGTGCCAGCAGTTCCACAGGGATACCTAGCAATCAGCCCCAGCATTTT. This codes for CASSSTGIPSNQPQHF.

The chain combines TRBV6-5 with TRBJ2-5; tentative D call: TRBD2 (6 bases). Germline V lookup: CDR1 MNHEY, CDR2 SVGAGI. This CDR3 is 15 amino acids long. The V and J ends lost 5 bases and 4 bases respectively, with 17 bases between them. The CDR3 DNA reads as TGTGCCAGCAGTAGTCTCGGAGGGGCGCGAGAGACCCAGTACTTC. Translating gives CASSSLGGARETQYF.

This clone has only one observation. For the CDR3, the DNA is TGCGCCAGCAGCGCCTACTCCTACGAGCAGTACTTC. Translating gives CASSAYSYEQYF. The V call is TRBV5-1, the J call TRBJ2-7; unclear D gene. This CDR3 spans 12 amino acids. V shed 4 bases and J shed 0 bases, with 5 bases lying between them. Germline V gene sequence: CDR1 SGHRS, CDR2 YFSETQ.

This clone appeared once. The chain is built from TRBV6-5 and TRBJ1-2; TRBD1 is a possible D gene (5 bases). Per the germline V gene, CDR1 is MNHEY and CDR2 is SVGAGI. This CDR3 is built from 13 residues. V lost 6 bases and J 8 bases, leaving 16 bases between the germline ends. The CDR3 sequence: CASSPEGTWGYTF. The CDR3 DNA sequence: TGTGCCAGCAGCCCCGAGGGGACTTGGGGCTACACCTTC.

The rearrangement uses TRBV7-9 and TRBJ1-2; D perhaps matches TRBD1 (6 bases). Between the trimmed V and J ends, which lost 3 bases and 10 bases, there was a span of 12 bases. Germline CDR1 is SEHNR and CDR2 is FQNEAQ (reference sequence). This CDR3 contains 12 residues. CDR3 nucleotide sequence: TGTGCCAGCAGCTTTCGAGGACAGAACTACACCTTC. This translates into CASSFRGQNYTF.

CDR3 amino acids: CASSQDQGQGNEKLFF. DNA for the CDR3: TGTGCCAGCAGCCAAGATCAGGGACAGGGTAATGAAAAACTGTTTTTT. This chain connects TRBV4-2 to TRBJ1-4, with 9 bases fitting TRBD1. Germline CDR1 and CDR2: LGHNA and YNFKEQ. Unmatched junction bases numbered 3, after V lost 0 bases and J lost 4 bases. The CDR3 has 16 residues.

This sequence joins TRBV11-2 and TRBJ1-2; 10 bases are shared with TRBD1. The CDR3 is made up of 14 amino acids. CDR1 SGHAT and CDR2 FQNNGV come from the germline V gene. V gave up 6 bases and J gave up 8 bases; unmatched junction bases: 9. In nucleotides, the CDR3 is TGTGCCAGCAGGTCTAGACAGGGGGCGAAGGGCTACACCTTC. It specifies CASRSRQGAKGYTF.

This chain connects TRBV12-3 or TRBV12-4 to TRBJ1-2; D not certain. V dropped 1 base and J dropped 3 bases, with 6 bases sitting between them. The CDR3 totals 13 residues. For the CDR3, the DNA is TGTGCCAGCAGTTTAGGAGGGCACTATGGCTACACCTTC. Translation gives CASSLGGHYGYTF.

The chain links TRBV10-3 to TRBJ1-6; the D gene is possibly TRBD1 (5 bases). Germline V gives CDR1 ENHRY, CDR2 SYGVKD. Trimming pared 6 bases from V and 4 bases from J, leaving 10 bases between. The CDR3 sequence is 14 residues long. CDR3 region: CAISLQEYNSPLHF. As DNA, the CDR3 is TGTGCCATCAGCCTACAGGAGTATAATTCACCCCTCCACTTT.

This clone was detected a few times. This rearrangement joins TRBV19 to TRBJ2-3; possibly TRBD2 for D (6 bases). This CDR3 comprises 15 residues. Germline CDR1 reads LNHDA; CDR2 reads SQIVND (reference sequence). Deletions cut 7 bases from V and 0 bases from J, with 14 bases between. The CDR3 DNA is TGTGCCAGTAATCACGGGGGTCGAAGCACAGATACGCAGTATTTT. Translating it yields CASNHGGRSTDTQYF.

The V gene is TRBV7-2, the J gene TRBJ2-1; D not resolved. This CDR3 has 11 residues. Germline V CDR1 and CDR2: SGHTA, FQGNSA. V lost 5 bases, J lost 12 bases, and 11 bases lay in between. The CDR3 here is CASSAGALQFF. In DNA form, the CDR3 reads TGTGCCAGCAGCGCCGGAGCTTTGCAGTTCTTC.